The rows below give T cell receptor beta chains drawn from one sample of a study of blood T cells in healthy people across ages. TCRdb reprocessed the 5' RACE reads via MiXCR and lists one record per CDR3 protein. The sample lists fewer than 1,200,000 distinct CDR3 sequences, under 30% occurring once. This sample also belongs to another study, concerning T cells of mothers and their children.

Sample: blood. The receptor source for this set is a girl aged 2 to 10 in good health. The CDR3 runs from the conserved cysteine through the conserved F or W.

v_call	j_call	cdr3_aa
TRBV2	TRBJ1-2	CASGVSTTGGYTF
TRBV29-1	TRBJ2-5	CSVELARGSETQYF
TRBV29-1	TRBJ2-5	CSVVGLASQETQYF
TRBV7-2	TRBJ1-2	CASSLVAGDLIYGYTF
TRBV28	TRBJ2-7	CASSPRGANEQYF
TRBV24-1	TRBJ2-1	CATSDVTSGRGFSNEQFF
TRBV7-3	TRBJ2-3	CASSLMGRTGDTQYF
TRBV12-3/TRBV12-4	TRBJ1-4	CASQERPNEKLFF
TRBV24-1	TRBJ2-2	CATGDIGELFF
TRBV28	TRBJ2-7	CASSRQFPRRYF
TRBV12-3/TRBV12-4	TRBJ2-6	CASTLRGSGANVLTF
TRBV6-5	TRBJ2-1	CASSYSHLEAGQGYNEQFF
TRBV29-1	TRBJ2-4	CSVVDGLAKNIQYF
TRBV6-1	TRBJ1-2	CASSELSWGYTF
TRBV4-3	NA	CASSQEHEGVYEQYF
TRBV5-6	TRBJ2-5	CASSLTSGLLETQYF
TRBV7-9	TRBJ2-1	CASSLGPGGFDEQFF
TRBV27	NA	CASSLSPGLPGGIYEQYF
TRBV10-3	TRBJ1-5	CAISERQGAGQPQHF
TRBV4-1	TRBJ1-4	CASSQGVPWTFEKLFF
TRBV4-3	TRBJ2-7	CASSQGTGPYEQYF
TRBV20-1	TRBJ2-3	CSARGLAGGQDTQYF
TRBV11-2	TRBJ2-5	CASSSSTFGGLETQYF
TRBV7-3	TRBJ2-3	CASSSPTSGSAYGTQYF
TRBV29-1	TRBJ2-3	CSVGSVPTGSTDTQYF
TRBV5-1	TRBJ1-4	CASSPSPATNEKLFF
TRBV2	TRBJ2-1	CASSLMGTGNEQFF
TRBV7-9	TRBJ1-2	CASSPPGTVSNYGYTF
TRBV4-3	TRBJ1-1	CASSPADSYNTEAFF
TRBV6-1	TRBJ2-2	CASSHAGDTGELFF
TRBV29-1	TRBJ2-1	CSASGTGGPPFYNEQFF
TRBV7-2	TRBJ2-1	CASSPITKTRVLGNEQFF
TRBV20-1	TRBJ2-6	CSARDILGGSGANVLTF
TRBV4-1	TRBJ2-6	CASSQGHHRSGANVLTF
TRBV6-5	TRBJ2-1	CASSFRGGVSEQFF
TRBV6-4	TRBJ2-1	CASSDPYTGTGEQFF
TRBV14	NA	CASRNERTRQFF
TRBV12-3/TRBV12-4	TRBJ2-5	CASSLQNQETQYF
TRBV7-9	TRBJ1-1	CASSNRDSGLAEEAFF
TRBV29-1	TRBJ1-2	CSVSRADGYTF
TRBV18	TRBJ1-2	CASSPLHGKGGYTF
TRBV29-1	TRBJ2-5	CSVVEPEETQYF
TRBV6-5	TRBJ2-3	CASSYSGGGGTDTQYF
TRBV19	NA	CTSSLDSLSSYEQYF
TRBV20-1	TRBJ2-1	CSADSRTSVDNEQFF
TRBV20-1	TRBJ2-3	CSAPSQADTQYF
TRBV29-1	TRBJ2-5	CSVERDTQETQYF
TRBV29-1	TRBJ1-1	CSLSRGPEPFF
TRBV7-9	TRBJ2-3	CASSLTRLAGGLTDTQYF
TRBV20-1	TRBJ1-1	CSAVGGLGNTEAFF
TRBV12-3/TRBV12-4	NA	CASSPQGTPFNEQFF